This TCR beta chain is drawn from a study of naive and memory T cell subsets (dated by TCRdb to 2016 to 2017). Broadly, across the study: An open-source, UMI-based TCR alpha and beta sequencing pipeline was applied to sorted naive and memory peripheral blood T cell subsets. IgG serology results and the functional CMV T cell responses were in complete agreement. RNA was DNase-treated and reverse transcribed with TCR constant-region primers, mostly using SuperScript III. What the research found in general, with its limitations: RNA-based TCR counts may be affected by expression changes linked to T cell activation and differentiation. A few larger clonotypes were found in naive repertoires, especially CD8, and these larger clonotypes were possibly memory cells re-expressing CD45RA. Gini index rose and Shannon and inverse Simpson diversity fell from naive through CM, EM and EMRA in both CD4 and CD8 cells. No ground truth was available to validate the repertoire findings for the naive and memory subsets. Once error correction was done, more than 95% of naive TCR sequences showed up just once, which made the naive abundance distributions much steeper than those of the memory subsets. Clonotypes were defined as single alpha or beta chain sequences, not paired alpha/beta receptors. TCR abundance followed a power law whose exponent differed between naive and memory subsets but was consistent across the three individuals.

Trimming takes 4 bases from V and 3 bases from J, and the germline ends sit 17 bases apart. Including the terminal cysteine and phenylalanine, the CDR3 comprises 16 residues. The read is trimmed to its CDR3 DNA, 48 bases read in frame from base 1. The germline V gene provides CDR1 SGHDN and CDR2 FVKESK. The protocol used for the library was UMI-ligation and nested PCR. An equimolar mix of two oligonucleotides covering both TRBC1 and TRBC2 was used as the beta constant-region primer. Four rounds of PCR were used to amplify ligated cDNA, with nested alpha and beta constant-region primers being used together with the SP2 primer. T4 RNA ligase 1 ligated a single-stranded oligonucleotide carrying the SP2 primer and a 12-nucleotide UMI to the cDNA 3' end. Incubation of the ligation reaction was carried out at 16 degrees C for roughly 18-24 hours. To avoid over-amplification, PCR2 was usually performed as a SYBR Green qPCR and halted once a predetermined threshold was reached. All purifications after the first were performed with Agencourt AMPure XP magnetic beads. Libraries were quantified by Qubit and checked on a TapeStation, where a main peak was expected near 650 bp. Pooled libraries were sequenced on an Illumina MiSeq with v2 2x251 paired-end kits, typically giving roughly 0.95-2 million reads per sample. Each sample's library went into the pool at roughly 4 nM, and 5-7% PhiX was added to help with cluster recognition. For the original study's pipeline: V and J genes were assigned to Demultiplexor-processed FASTQ reads by Decombinator through tag matching, with a single base-pair mismatch being allowed. Collapsinator used UMIs to correct both sequencing errors and frequency errors arising from PCR heterogeneity. TCRs were translated and CDR3s were extracted from the conserved cysteine to the FGXG phenylalanine by CDR3Translator, with non-productive sequences being flagged. Repertoires were subsampled to equal numbers of UMI-defined TCRs before Gini, Shannon entropy and inverse Simpson indices were calculated. Within the linear range, a power law was fitted to clonotype abundance distributions using maximum likelihood. When run on a single naive CD8 sample, MIGEC and the pipeline yielded similar UMI counts, similar unique TCR numbers and similar clonal distributions. In one analysis, naive TCRs also found in any memory subset of the same donor were removed from the naive repertoire. The repertoires were searched for about 7,000 CMV-associated CDR3 sequences that had been compiled from VDJdb and a published dataset. In-frame beta chains were kept once TCRdb had trimmed the public reads at Q25 with fastp and called clones with MiXCR. Each CDR3 protein gets just one entry, which takes the most common genes and DNA from the rows behind it. TCRdb's processing, not the authors', yielded these V and J calls. In this sample the table shows over 110,000 distinct CDR3 sequences, approximately 21% of which occur a single time. About 0.57% of the sample is in the top ten clones.

From the second PCR step onward, the TCR alpha chain libraries and the TCR beta chain libraries were amplified separately. CMV status of each donor was established by measuring IFNgamma production from CD4+ T cells after fresh PBMCs were stimulated overnight with CMV viral lysate. CD4 T cells were positively selected using Miltenyi beads, after which CD8 T cells were positively selected from the CD4-negative fraction. Cells stained for CD3, CD4, CD8, CD45RA, CD27 and a live/dead dye were sorted on a BD Aria II into four subsets by CD45RA and CD27. Blood was obtained from three healthy volunteers, and the blood from each volunteer was fractionated into CD4 and CD8 T cells and subsequently into four differentiation subsets. Roughly 120 ml of peripheral blood was collected from each donor, and PBMC were isolated from the blood using Ficoll-Paque PLUS density-gradient centrifugation. The sorted cells were lysed in RLT buffer, after which RNA was extracted using a Qiagen RNeasy kit and kept at -80 degrees C.

This clonotype was observed a handful of times. Its antigen is unknown. Per-nucleotide qualities are absent, and no much larger clonotype sits a single base away. The chain is assembled from TRBV14 and TRBJ2-3, with TRBD1 perhaps the D gene, on 6 matching bases. The TCR sequence derives from a human donor in good health. Sequencing was performed on naive CD8+ T cells from blood. The sample's cell subset or site label, in plain terms: naive T cells, CD45RA high CD27+. Read as DNA, the sequence is TGTGCCAGCAGCCCCAACAGGGTCGTGAGAACAGATACGCAGTATTTT. The resulting protein is CASSPNRVVRTDTQYF.